These T cell receptor beta chains were read from a single sample in a study of blood T cell repertoires in COVID-19. Assay used: immunoSEQ multiplex PCR; TCRdb lists only in-frame clones, some missing. Altogether about 280,000 clones are present, 88% being singletons, with the ten largest covering approximately 8.5%. Sequencing was carried out using peripheral blood. These receptor sequences come from a man aged 18 to 29 with active or convalescent COVID-19. Each CDR3 is given with its conserved first and last residue.

V gene,CDR3 protein
TRBV5-1,CASSLASTSANTGELFF
TRBV6-5,CASSYSAGRNTEAFF
TRBV19,CASSRSKGQGDSPLHF
TRBV9,CASSNRKAGTGGTGELFF
TRBV20-1,CSASLYNEQFF
TRBV7-2,CASSLGGQGGSGNTIYF
TRBV12-3/TRBV12-4,CASSGGLGEAFF
TRBV2,CASSPRTGGTEAFF
TRBV6-5,CASSYSVGDGYTF
TRBV10-2,CASSEWRSYEQYF
TRBV24-1,CATSDGWTSGTDTQYF
TRBV27,CASSSRGTGTEAFF
TRBV9,CASSPRTANPYEQYF
TRBV11-2,CASSFTGSSTNEKLFF
TRBV3-1/TRBV3-2,CASRDRAYEQYF
TRBV7-9,CASGRTENIQYF
TRBV4-1,CASSRTGTGVGGYTF
TRBV19,CASSIPGSYPEAFF
TRBV9,CASSVGDRVYGYTF
TRBV12-3/TRBV12-4,CASSFNPTDTQYF
TRBV9,CASSVRGGDGYTF
TRBV19,CASSTGQGAYEQYF
TRBV19,CASSPRDREGYGYTF